This entry lists 2 T cell receptor beta chains sequenced from one sample in a study of cytomegalovirus exposure and HLA in healthy donors. The study ran its PCR with 60 Vbeta and 13 Jbeta primers. Sequenced by immunoSEQ multiplex PCR; TCRdb stores in-frame clones only, minus some. The table includes over 85,000 clones, 73% detected once. The specimen was PBMCs. The receptors were sampled from a man between 40 and 49 years old in good health and CMV-seronegative.

The chain joins TRBV9 to TRBJ2-3, with a possible D match to TRBD2 (6 bases). V was shortened by 2 bases and J by 4 bases, with 14 bases between the two germline ends. The CDR3 runs to 15 residues. CDR1 is SGDLS and CDR2 is YYNGEE in the germline V gene. CDR3 loop: CASSVQSRGADTQYF. In DNA form, the CDR3 reads TGTGCCAGCAGCGTTCAATCGCGCGGGGCAGATACGCAGTATTTT.

The rearrangement uses TRBV7-2 and TRBJ2-4; TRBD2 matches 12 bases. Germline CDR1 is SGHTA and CDR2 is FQGNSA. This CDR3 region has 19 residues. V dropped 0 bases and J dropped 8; count of bases not matched to a gene: 14. The CDR3 sequence: CASSLAPHLAGGPSDIQYF. The CDR3 nucleotides read TGTGCCAGCAGCTTAGCGCCCCATCTAGCGGGGGGGCCTTCAGACATTCAGTACTTC.